This T cell receptor (beta chain) is from a study of blood T cells in healthy people across ages (dated by TCRdb to between 2015 and 2016). Concerning the study at large: Template switching captured roughly one uniquely barcoded TCR beta cDNA molecule per two T cells in model experiments. To avoid experimental bias, donors of different ages were randomly spread across the sequencing lanes. Using the same blood draw, the study looked at two additional independent replicas of 1 million unique cDNA reads for two donors, one aged 18 to 30 and the other aged 80 or older. The donors were divided into four age groups: young (average around 17 years), middle-aged (about 39), aged (approximately 62) and long-lived (82). To track age-related changes in TCR beta repertoire diversity, the study relied on deep sequencing normalized with unique cDNA molecular identifiers.

A remark on this clonotype: Its specific antigen is unknown. Base qualities are missing; no much larger clone stands one base away.

The donors were some 39 Caucasian individuals from Russia, aged 6 to 90 years, who were systemically healthy. Roughly 11 milliliters of peripheral blood were drawn from each donor into EDTA-treated Vacutainer tubes. PBMCs were isolated by Ficoll-Paque density-gradient centrifugation, with at least 6.5 million obtained per sample. Trizol reagent was used to extract total RNA from the PBMCs, yielding at least 5.5 micrograms per sample. Naive CD45RAhigh/CD27high T cell percentages were measured by flow cytometry on a PBMC aliquot from every donor. The germline V gene gives CDR1 as SGHVS and CDR2 as FQNEAQ. The CDR3 starts with the cysteine, ends with the phenylalanine, and has 14 residues. Solely the CDR3 DNA is kept, with 42 bases framed from the first base. V ends up 5 bases short and J 4 bases short, with an unmatched junction base count of 5. Library preparation employed 5' RACE. A second PCR of roughly 6 to 12 cycles was performed with a sample-barcoded 5' primer and a J-beta primer mix. A template-switch 5' adaptor carrying 12 random nucleotides introduced a unique molecular identifier onto each TCR beta cDNA molecule. At least 2.5 million CDR3-containing paired-end reads were obtained from each sample. All of the RNA was converted into first-strand cDNA using the Mint cDNA synthesis kit, with a TRBC-specific oligonucleotide serving as the primer. All cDNA was treated with uracil-DNA glycosylase and then went through a first 18-cycle PCR with the universal primers M1SS and BC2_uni_R. In the authors' own workflow: Normalization of each sample was performed by random selection of 1 million high-quality reads, each carrying a distinct molecular identifier. Instead of being binned into consensus sequences, reads with shared molecular identifiers were discarded. MiTCR, run with a Q25 quality threshold and the strictest error-elimination algorithm, handled CDR3 identification, clonotype clustering and error correction. A nonparametric unseen species model with Euler transformation was used to estimate lower-bound total TCR beta diversity. In-frame beta chains were kept once TCRdb had trimmed the public reads at Q25 with fastp and called clones with MiXCR. Duplicate CDR3 protein sequences are folded into a single record with the most common DNA and genes. The V and J calls shown here were made by TCRdb, not taken from the authors' results. This sample comprises 1.5 million to 2 million distinct CDR3 sequences, about two fifths of them detected only once. The ten largest clones take up under 30% of the sample.

Points the paper makes about the study in general: Because the CMV infection status of the donors was unknown, age-related changes in expanded clonotypes may potentially have been confounded. Bulk unsorted PBMC profiling prevented conclusive comparison of naive and antigen-experienced compartments. Estimates of total diversity based on one million sequenced T cells were regarded as lower bounds and as underestimates. Compared with the aged group, more naive CD4+ T cells, fewer expanded clones and increased TCR diversity were shown by the long-lived group, suggesting age selection. Observed TCR beta diversity correlated strongly with the percentage of naive T cells measured by flow cytometry. Observed TCR beta diversity per million T cells fell roughly linearly with age, and a significant reduction was already apparent by age about 43.

The chain links TRBV7-8 with TRBJ1-5, and TRBD1 matches 7 of the central bases. This clonotype was sampled from a human donor in good health. The sample taken for sequencing was blood. The bases read TGTGCCAGCAGCCACCGGGACAGAAATCAGCCCCAGCATTTT. Its protein reads: CASSHRDRNQPQHF.